The 9 T cell receptor beta chains listed next were all sequenced from one sample in a study of T cells after posttransplantation cyclophosphamide. Sequencing was performed with immunoSEQ multiplex PCR; in TCRdb, only in-frame clones are kept and a portion is missing. The sample records about 2,800 clones, more than 75% being singletons. Sequencing used CD8+ T cells sorted from PBMCs. The receptors originated from a woman aged 45-65 years in good health and a related stem cell transplant donor.

V gene TRBV19 combines with J gene TRBJ2-1, with D maybe TRBD2 (5 bases). The CDR3 has 17 residues. The V gene's germline CDR1 is LNHDA and CDR2 SQIVND (reference sequence). The V end was cut by 4 bases, the J end by 7 bases, with 23 bases between. This CDR3 reads CASSKTGSGSLGNEQFF. In DNA, the CDR3 is TGTGCCAGTAGTAAAACGGGAAGCGGCTCCCTCGGGAATGAGCAGTTCTTC.

This clone was seen a handful of times. The chain employs TRBV5-8 and TRBJ2-7, with 7 bases matching TRBD2. This CDR3 is built from 15 residues. Germline V gives CDR1 SGHTS, CDR2 YDEGEE. Losses at the gene ends were 3 bases for V and 2 bases for J; bases not matched to a gene: 8. The CDR3 nucleotides read TGTGCCAGCAGCTCACCCGGGACTATCACCTACGAGCAGTACTTC. It specifies CASSSPGTITYEQYF.

V is TRBV19 and J is TRBJ2-7; maybe TRBD1 (7 bases). Trimming cost V 5 bases and J 4 bases, with 15 bases left between them. The CDR3 contains 14 residues. Germline CDR1 reads LNHDA; CDR2 reads SQIVND (reference sequence). The CDR3 sequence is CASSPTAGQYEQYF. In nucleotides, the CDR3 is TGTGCCAGTAGTCCGACTGCGGGACAGTACGAGCAGTACTTC.

By sample share, this clone is large. The rearrangement links TRBV6-1 to TRBJ2-7; D remains unclear. Trimming removed 2 bases from V and 1 base from J, with 9 bases in between. The germline CDR1 and CDR2 sequences are MNHNS and SASEGT. The CDR3 length is 14 residues. The DNA for the CDR3 is TGTGCCAGCAGTGAATATGCGGAATCCTACGAGCAGTACTTC. Translated: CASSEYAESYEQYF.

This rearrangement joins TRBV10-3 to TRBJ2-2; 7 bases agree with TRBD1. Looked up from germline, CDR1 is ENHRY and CDR2 is SYGVKD. The CDR3 is made up of 16 amino acids. V trimming: 5 bases; J trimming: 3 bases; junction bases outside the gene matches: 9. This CDR3 is CAISKRGQQDTGELFF. CDR3 nucleotide sequence: TGTGCCATCAGTAAGAGGGGGCAACAGGACACCGGGGAGCTGTTTTTT.

The chain couples TRBV10-1 to TRBJ1-4; the D gene is possibly TRBD1 (5 bases). CDR3 size: 15 residues. The germline V gene has CDR1 WNHNN and CDR2 SYGVQD (reference sequence). V lost 4 bases, J lost 0 bases, and 9 bases lay in between. CDR3 bases: TGCGCCAGCAGTGCAGGGATTGCAACTAATGAAAAACTGTTTTTT. Translating gives CASSAGIATNEKLFF.

The chain combines TRBV18 with TRBJ1-2, with D uncertain. The ends were cut back, 6 bases at V and 2 bases at J, with 10 bases in the middle. Per germline, CDR1 KGHSH and CDR2 LQKENI. The CDR3 is 13 residues long. Written as DNA, the CDR3 is TGTGCCAGCTCGCCCGACACAAACTATGGCTACACCTTC. Translated, it gives CASSPDTNYGYTF.

V gene TRBV2 combines with J gene TRBJ2-2, with 8 bases lining up with TRBD1. Germline V CDR1 and CDR2: SNHLY, FYNNEI. CDR3 length: 16 residues. V shed 0 bases, J shed 2 bases, and the junction held 2 bases outside the gene matches. CDR3 amino acids: CASSEADRANTGELFF. Written as DNA, the CDR3 is TGTGCCAGCAGTGAAGCGGACAGGGCCAACACCGGGGAGCTGTTTTTT.

The chain is built from TRBV7-9 and TRBJ1-2; 7 bases align to TRBD1. Germline V gives CDR1 SEHNR, CDR2 FQNEAQ (reference sequence). Trimming removed 6 bases from V and 1 base from J; junction bases left unmatched: 8. This CDR3 spans 15 amino acids. The CDR3 region has the DNA TGTGCCAGCAGTCCGCGGGACAGTTATAACTATGGCTACACCTTC. This sequence encodes CASSPRDSYNYGYTF.